The clone carrying this T cell receptor beta chain has a handful of counts. Its antigen remains unidentified. The sample originates from a study of cytomegalovirus exposure and HLA in healthy donors. Whole-study findings and limits: Confirmation in vitro established that a few CMV-associated chains were specific for CMV antigens.

With 60 Vbeta and 13 Jbeta primers, the PCR was carried out. The table came from immunoSEQ multiplex PCR; TCRdb's copy has only in-frame clones and leaves some out. The table records more than 120,000 clones, 70% to 85% of them present only once. The CDR3 has 16 residues. CDR1 and CDR2 from the germline V gene are LGHNA and YNFKEQ. Trimming removed 0 bases from V and 0 bases from J, with 9 bases in between. Sequenced input: PBMCs. This TCR derives from a male donor in good health and CMV-seronegative. This chain uses TRBV4-2 with TRBJ1-5; no clear D gene. CDR3 DNA sequence: TGTGCCAGCAGCCAAGAGCAGACAAGTAGCAATCAGCCCCAGCATTTT. This sequence encodes CASSQEQTSSNQPQHF.